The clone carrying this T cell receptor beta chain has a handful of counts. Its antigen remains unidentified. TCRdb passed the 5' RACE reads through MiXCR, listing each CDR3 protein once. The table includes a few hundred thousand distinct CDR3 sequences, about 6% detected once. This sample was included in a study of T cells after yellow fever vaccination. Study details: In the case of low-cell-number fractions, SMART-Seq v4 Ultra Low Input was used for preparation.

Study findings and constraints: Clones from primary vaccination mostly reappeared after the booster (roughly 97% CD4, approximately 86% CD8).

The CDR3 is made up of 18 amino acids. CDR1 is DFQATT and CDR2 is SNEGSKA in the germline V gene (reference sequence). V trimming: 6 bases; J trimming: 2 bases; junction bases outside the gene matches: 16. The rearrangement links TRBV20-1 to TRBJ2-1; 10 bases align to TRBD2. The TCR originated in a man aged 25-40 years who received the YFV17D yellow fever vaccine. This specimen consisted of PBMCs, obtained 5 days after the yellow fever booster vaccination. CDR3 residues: CSALGATSGINAYNEQFF. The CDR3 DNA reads TGCAGTGCGCTTGGTGCAACTAGCGGGATTAACGCCTACAATGAGCAGTTCTTC.